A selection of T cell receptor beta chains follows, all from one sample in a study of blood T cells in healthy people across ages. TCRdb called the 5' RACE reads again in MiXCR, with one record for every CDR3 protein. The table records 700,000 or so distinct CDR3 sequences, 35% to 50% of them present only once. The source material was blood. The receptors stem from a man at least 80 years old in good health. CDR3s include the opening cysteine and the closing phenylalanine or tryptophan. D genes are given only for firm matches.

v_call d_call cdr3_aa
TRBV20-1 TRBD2 CSARDLRLAEQETQYF
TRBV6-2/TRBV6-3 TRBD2 CASSPPGGLVDKFF
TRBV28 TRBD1 CASSPLRTGKETQYF
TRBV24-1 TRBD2 CATSDASGRGYNEQFF
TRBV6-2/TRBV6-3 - CASRPNRRASTDTQYF
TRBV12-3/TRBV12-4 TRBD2 CASSPIRLAGGNEQYF
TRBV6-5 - CASSYRGSHSSYNEQFF
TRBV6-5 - CASRGGVTGELFF
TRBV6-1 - CASSEGDGCGYTF
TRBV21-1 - CAILRMGYEQYF
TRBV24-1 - CATSVSGDTQYF
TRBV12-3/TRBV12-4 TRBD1 CASSIQGPDTQYF
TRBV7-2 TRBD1 CASNRGGYGELFF